Presented here are 15 T cell receptor beta chains from one specimen sequenced in a study of blood T cell repertoires in COVID-19. This table comes from immunoSEQ multiplex PCR, and its TCRdb copy is limited to in-frame clones, with some not included. The top ten clones hold 3% to 4.5% of a sample with 200,000 to 250,000 clones, roughly 80% of them seen once. What was sequenced was PBMCs or T cells enriched from blood (not recorded which). The receptors stem from a woman in her thirties or forties who had been exposed to COVID-19.

This clone was observed at least ten times. V and J are TRBV6-1 and TRBJ1-5; 8 nucleotides align to TRBD1. This CDR3 has 18 residues. Germline CDR1 is MNHNS and CDR2 is SASEGT. Trimming took 1 base from V and 0 from J; bases not matched to a gene: 8. The CDR3 DNA sequence: TGTGCCAGCAGTGAAGTAACAGGGGGTAAGTTTAGCAATCAGCCCCAGCATTTT. Translation: CASSEVTGGKFSNQPQHF.

The chain joins TRBV11-1 to TRBJ1-1; no clear D gene. The CDR3 runs 14 residues. With 2 bases removed from V and 5 bases from J, the gap between germline ends came to 12 bases. CDR1 SGHAT and CDR2 FQDESV come from the germline V gene (reference sequence). CDR3 bases: TGTGCCAGCAGCTTATTTGAGGGTTTGACTGAAGCTTTCTTT. Translated, it gives CASSLFEGLTEAFF. Looking up the rest from reference TRBV11-1 and TRBJ1-1 gives the full variable domain: EAEVAQSPRYKITEKSQAVAFWCDPISGHATLYWYRQILGQGPELLVQFQDESVVDDSQLPKDRFSAERLKGVDSTLKIQPAELGDSAMYLCASSLFEGLTEAFFGQGTRLTVV.

The chain recombines TRBV10-3 with TRBJ1-5; D is ambiguous. The CDR3 spans 15 residues. The germline gives CDR1 ENHRY, CDR2 SYGVKD. Trimming took off 0 bases at V and 2 bases at J, with 8 bases between the two ends. CDR3 sequence (DNA): TGTGCCATCAGTGAGTCGACCCGGGGCAATCAGCCCCAGCATTTT. As protein: CAISESTRGNQPQHF.

This chain joins TRBV5-1 and TRBJ1-2, with TRBD1 identical over 8 bases. The CDR3 totals 16 residues. CDR1 and CDR2 from the germline V gene are SGHRS and YFSETQ. V dropped 0 bases and J dropped 4; count of bases not matched to a gene: 8. CDR3 coding DNA: TGCGCCAGCAGCTTGGGGCTGGACAGGGTTATCTATGGCTACACCTTC. It codes for CASSLGLDRVIYGYTF. Together with reference TRBV5-1 and TRBJ1-2, the CDR3 gives the full variable domain: KAGVTQTPRYLIKTRGQQVTLSCSPISGHRSVSWYQQTPGQGLQFLFEYFSETQRNKGNFPGRFSGRQFSNSRSEMNVSTLELGDSALYLCASSLGLDRVIYGYTFGSGTRLTVV.

This sequence joins TRBV7-3 and TRBJ1-1; tentatively, D is TRBD1 (6 bases). Germline V CDR1 and CDR2: SGHTA, FQGTGA. The V end lost 5 bases, the J end lost 5 bases, and 15 bases lay between the germline ends. The CDR3 runs to 14 residues. The CDR3 here is CASSPNGGGTEAFF. The CDR3 nucleotides are TGTGCCAGCAGCCCTAATGGGGGCGGGACTGAAGCTTTCTTT.

V is TRBV5-4 and J is TRBJ2-3; a weak D match, TRBD1 (5 bases). Germline-derived CDR1 and CDR2 are SGHNT and YYREEE (reference sequence). V lost 0 bases and J 4 bases, leaving 12 bases between the germline ends. This CDR3 comprises 15 residues. For the CDR3, the DNA is TGTGCCAGCAGCTTGGGTCAGGGAAGGTCAGATACGCAGTATTTT. Translated: CASSLGQGRSDTQYF.

This chain links TRBV24-1 with TRBJ1-5; tentatively, D is TRBD1 (6 bases). The CDR3 runs to 13 residues. V was shortened by 9 bases and J by 3 bases, with 11 bases between the two germline ends. The germline CDR1 and CDR2 sequences are KGHDR and SFDVKD. This CDR3 reads CATSQGHNQPQHF. The CDR3 DNA reads TGTGCCACCTCTCAGGGGCACAATCAGCCCCAGCATTTT.

The chain is built from TRBV6-1 and TRBJ2-7; no reliable D call. CDR1 and CDR2 (germline): MNHNS, SASEGT. This CDR3 has 13 amino acids. Trimming removed 3 bases from V and 0 bases from J, with 6 bases in between. CDR3 sequence (DNA): TGTGCCAGCAGTGAGGGCCACTCCTACGAGCAGTACTTC. Translation: CASSEGHSYEQYF.

This chain uses TRBV27 with TRBJ1-6, with D hard to call. V was trimmed by 4 bases and J by 10 bases, leaving 11 bases between them. Germline V lookup: CDR1 MNHEY, CDR2 SMNVEV (reference sequence). The CDR3 loop spans 13 amino acids. The CDR3 sequence: CASSSGIRSPLHF. Here the CDR3 DNA reads TGTGCCAGCAGTTCGGGAATCCGATCACCCCTCCACTTT.

The chain combines TRBV28 with TRBJ2-2; 9 positions match TRBD1. V trimming: 3 bases; J trimming: 3 bases; junction bases outside the gene matches: 2. The V gene's germline CDR1 is MDHEN and CDR2 SYDVKM. The CDR3 has 15 amino acids. The DNA for the CDR3 is TGTGCCAGCAGTTTCTGGACAGGGGACACCGGGGAGCTGTTTTTT. Translated, it gives CASSFWTGDTGELFF.

This chain joins TRBV5-6 and TRBJ1-2; 7 bases align to TRBD1. V was clipped by 4 bases and J by 8 bases; unmatched bases: 8. Germline loops: CDR1 SGHDT, CDR2 YYEEEE. This CDR3 region has 13 residues. Here the CDR3 reads CASSTRQGSGYTF. The CDR3 DNA sequence: TGTGCCAGCAGCACACGACAGGGTAGCGGCTACACCTTC.

The V gene is TRBV30, the J gene TRBJ2-6; D possibly corresponds to TRBD1 (6 bases). V lost 7 bases, J lost 2 bases, and 18 bases lay in between. The CDR3 contains 16 residues. Germline CDR1 reads GTSNPN; CDR2 reads SVGIG (reference sequence). In nucleotides, the CDR3 is TGTGCCTTAGTACAGGGAACCCTCACTGGGGCCAACGTCCTGACTTTC. This encodes CALVQGTLTGANVLTF.

The chain has TRBV30 and TRBJ2-5, with D perhaps TRBD1 (6 bases). CDR1 is GTSNPN and CDR2 is SVGIG in the germline V gene (reference sequence). The CDR3 consists of 12 residues. V was clipped by 1 base and J by 4 bases, with 7 bases between them. CDR3 DNA sequence: TGTGCCTGGAGTGGGGGGCCAGAGACCCAGTACTTC. Its protein product is CAWSGGPETQYF.

The V and J genes are TRBV3-1 (or the pseudogene TRBV3-2) and TRBJ2-5; 7 bases fit TRBD2. CDR3 length equals 16 residues. V was pared by 4 bases and J by 2 bases, with 10 bases of the junction left unmatched. Germline CDR1 is LGHDT and CDR2 is YNNKEL (reference sequence). The CDR3 is CASSLLAGDNQETQYF. The DNA for the CDR3 is TGTGCCAGCAGCCTGTTAGCGGGCGACAATCAAGAGACCCAGTACTTC.

Comment on this clone: A read error may account for a junction end that differs from germline. V gene TRBV28 combines with J gene TRBJ2-7, with 9 bases fitting TRBD1. The CDR3 contains 11 residues. CDR1 MDHEN and CDR2 SYDVKM come from the germline V gene. CDR3 in amino acids: CASSSSGTGHF. The CDR3 coding sequence is TGTGCCAGCAGTTCGTCCGGGACAGGGCACTTC.